This TCR beta chain was sequenced during a study of blood T cell repertoires in COVID-19. Study-wide context: Nucleic acid was either cDNA or gDNA, and it came from T cells, B-cell-depleted T cells, or PBMCs.

This CDR3 has 15 amino acids. Trimming cost V 5 bases and J 0 bases, with 10 bases left between them. Germline CDR1 MNHEY, CDR2 SMNVEV (reference sequence). Original methodology: Nucleated cell counts were estimated from reference gene primer amplification. Here immunoSEQ multiplex PCR was the method, and the copy in TCRdb shows in-frame clones only, minus some. Clonal size and the V and J genes are those of that table, whereas D and trimming came from the DNA. The sample gives approximately 250,000 clones, over 80% of which show up once; about 4% is in the top ten. Participant age was about 18 to 89 years, and participants resided in fewer than 30 US areas. Participant-reported clinical history was the basis for cohort assignment.

This receptor was identified in a woman aged 25 to 39 with acute COVID-19. V gene TRBV27 combines with J gene TRBJ1-4; D is ambiguous. Sequencing was carried out using PBMCs or T cells enriched from blood (not recorded which). CDR3 sequence (DNA): TGTGCCAGCAGTCTCGAGGGTTCAACTAATGAAAAACTGTTTTTT. It encodes CASSLEGSTNEKLFF. Together with reference TRBV27 and TRBJ1-4, the CDR3 gives the full variable domain: EAQVTQNPRYLITVTGKKLTVTCSQNMNHEYMSWYRQDPGLGLRQIYYSMNVEVTDKGDVPEGYKVSRKEKRNFPLILESPSPNQTSLYFCASSLEGSTNEKLFFGSGTQLSVL.